This TCR beta chain was sequenced during a study of blood T cell repertoires in COVID-19. Study information: Donors in the United States, Italy and Spain gave samples during acute or convalescent COVID-19. T cells, B-cell-depleted T cells, or PBMCs provided the cDNA or gDNA that served as material.

Germline V gives CDR1 KGHSH, CDR2 LQKENI. This CDR3 is built from 14 residues. The V end was cut by 2 bases, the J end by 6 bases, with 13 bases between. Using immunoSEQ multiplex PCR, the repertoire was profiled, and TCRdb retains in-frame clones only, with some absent. Seen here are about 38,000 clones, around 81% observed once, and the top ten hold about 4.9%. This chain uses TRBV18 with TRBJ1-2; a weak D match, TRBD1 (6 bases). The material sequenced was peripheral blood. The clonotype was recovered from a man aged 50 to 59 with active COVID-19. The CDR3 bases are TGTGCCAGCTCACCAAGTTCAGGGGAGCATGGCTACACCTTC. Residues: CASSPSSGEHGYTF.